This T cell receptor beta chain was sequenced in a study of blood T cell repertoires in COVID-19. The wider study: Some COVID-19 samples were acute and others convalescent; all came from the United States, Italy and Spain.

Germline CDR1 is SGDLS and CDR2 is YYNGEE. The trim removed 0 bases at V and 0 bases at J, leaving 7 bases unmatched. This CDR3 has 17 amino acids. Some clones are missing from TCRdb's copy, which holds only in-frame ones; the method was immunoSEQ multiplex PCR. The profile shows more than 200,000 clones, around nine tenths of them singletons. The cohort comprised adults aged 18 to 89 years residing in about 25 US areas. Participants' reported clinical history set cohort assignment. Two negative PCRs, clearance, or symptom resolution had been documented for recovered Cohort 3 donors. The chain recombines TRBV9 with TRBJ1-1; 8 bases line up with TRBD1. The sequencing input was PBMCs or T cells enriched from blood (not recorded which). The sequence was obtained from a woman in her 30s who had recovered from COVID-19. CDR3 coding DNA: TGTGCCAGCAGCGTAGACCCAGGGGGCGGCGTGAACACTGAAGCTTTCTTT. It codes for CASSVDPGGGVNTEAFF.